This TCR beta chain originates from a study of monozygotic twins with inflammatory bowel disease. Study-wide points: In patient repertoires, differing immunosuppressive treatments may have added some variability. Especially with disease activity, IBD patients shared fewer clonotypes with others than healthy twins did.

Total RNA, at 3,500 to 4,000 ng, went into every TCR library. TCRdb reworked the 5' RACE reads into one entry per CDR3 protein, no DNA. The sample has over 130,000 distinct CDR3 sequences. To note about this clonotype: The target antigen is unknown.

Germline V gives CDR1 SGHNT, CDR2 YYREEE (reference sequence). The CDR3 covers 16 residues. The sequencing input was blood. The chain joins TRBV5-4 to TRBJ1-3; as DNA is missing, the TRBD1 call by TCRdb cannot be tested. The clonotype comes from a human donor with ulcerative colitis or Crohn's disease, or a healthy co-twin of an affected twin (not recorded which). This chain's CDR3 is CASSFPTGTVGNTIYF. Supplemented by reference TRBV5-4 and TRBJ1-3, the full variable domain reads ETGVTQSPTHLIKTRGQQVTLRCSSQSGHNTVSWYQQALGQGPQFIFQYYREEENGRGNFPPRFSGLQFPNYSSELNVNALELDDSALYLCASSFPTGTVGNTIYFGEGSWLTVV.